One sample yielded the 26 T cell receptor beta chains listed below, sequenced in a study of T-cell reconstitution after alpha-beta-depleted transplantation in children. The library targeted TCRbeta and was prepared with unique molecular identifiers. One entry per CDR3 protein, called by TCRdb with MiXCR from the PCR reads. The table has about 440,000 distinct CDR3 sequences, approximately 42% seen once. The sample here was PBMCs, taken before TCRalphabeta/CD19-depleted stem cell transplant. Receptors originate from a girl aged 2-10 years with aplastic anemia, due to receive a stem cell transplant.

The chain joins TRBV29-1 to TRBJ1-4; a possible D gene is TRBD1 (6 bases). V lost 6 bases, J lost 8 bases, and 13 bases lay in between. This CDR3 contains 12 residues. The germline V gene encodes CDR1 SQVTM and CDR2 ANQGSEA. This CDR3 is CSVSGVREKLFF. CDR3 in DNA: TGCAGCGTGTCAGGGGTGAGGGAAAAACTGTTTTTT.

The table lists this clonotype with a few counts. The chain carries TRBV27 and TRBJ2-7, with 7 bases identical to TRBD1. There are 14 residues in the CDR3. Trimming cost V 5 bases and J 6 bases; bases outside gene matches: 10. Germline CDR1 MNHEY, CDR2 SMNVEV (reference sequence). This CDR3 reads CASSRGQKFGEQYF. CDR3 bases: TGTGCCAGCAGTCGGGGACAGAAATTTGGCGAGCAGTACTTC.

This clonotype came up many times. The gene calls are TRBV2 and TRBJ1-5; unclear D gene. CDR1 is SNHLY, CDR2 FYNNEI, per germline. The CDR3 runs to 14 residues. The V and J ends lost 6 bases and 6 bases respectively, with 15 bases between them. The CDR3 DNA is TGTGCCAGCAGGGAAACTGTGGCGGGTCAGCCCCAGCATTTT. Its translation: CASRETVAGQPQHF.

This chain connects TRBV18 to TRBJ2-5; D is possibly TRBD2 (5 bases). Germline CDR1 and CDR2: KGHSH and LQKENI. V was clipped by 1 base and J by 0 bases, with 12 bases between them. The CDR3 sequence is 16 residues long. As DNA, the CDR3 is TGTGCCAGCTCACCACGGGGTAAAGCGGACCAAGAGACCCAGTACTTC. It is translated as CASSPRGKADQETQYF. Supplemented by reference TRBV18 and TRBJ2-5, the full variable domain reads NAGVMQNPRHLVRRRGQEARLRCSPMKGHSHVYWYRQLPEEGLKFMVYLQKENIIDESGMPKERFSAEFPKEGPSILRIQQVVRGDSAAYFCASSPRGKADQETQYFGPGTRLLVL.

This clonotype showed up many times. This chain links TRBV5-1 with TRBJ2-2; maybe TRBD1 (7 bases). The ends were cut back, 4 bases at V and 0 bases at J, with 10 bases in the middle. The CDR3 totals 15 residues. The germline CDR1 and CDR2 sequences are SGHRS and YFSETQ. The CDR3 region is CASSRGTANTGELFF. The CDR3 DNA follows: TGCGCCAGCAGCCGGGGGACAGCGAACACCGGGGAGCTGTTTTTT.

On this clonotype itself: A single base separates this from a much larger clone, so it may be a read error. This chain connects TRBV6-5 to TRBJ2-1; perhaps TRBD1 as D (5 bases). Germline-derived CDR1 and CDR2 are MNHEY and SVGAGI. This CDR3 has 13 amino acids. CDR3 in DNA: TGTGGCAGCAGTTACGGCAGGGTCAATGAGCAGTTCTTC. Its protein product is CGSSYGRVNEQFF.

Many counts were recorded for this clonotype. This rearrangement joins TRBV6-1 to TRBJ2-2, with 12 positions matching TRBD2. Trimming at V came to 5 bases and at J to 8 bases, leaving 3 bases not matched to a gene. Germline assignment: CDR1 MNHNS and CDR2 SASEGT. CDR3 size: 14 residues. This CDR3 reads CASSRLAGAGELFF. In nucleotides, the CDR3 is TGTGCCAGCAGTAGACTAGCGGGAGCTGGGGAGCTGTTTTTT.

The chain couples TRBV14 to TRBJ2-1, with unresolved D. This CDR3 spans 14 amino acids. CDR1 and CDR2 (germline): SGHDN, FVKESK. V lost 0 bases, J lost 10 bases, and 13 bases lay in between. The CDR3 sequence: CASSQDLTPREQFF. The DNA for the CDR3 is TGTGCCAGCAGCCAAGATCTTACCCCGCGGGAGCAGTTCTTC. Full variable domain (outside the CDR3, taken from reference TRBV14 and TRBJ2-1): EAGVTQFPSHSVIEKGQTVTLRCDPISGHDNLYWYRRVMGKEIKFLLHFVKESKQDESGMPNNRFLAERTGGTYSTLKVQPAELEDSGVYFCASSQDLTPREQFFGPGTRLTVL.

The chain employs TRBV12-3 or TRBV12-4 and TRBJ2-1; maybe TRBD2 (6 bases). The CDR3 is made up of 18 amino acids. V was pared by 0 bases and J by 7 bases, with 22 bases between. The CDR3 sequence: CASSLARGGSLWGNEQFF. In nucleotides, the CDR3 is TGTGCCAGCAGTTTAGCGCGGGGAGGATCTCTATGGGGGAATGAGCAGTTCTTC.

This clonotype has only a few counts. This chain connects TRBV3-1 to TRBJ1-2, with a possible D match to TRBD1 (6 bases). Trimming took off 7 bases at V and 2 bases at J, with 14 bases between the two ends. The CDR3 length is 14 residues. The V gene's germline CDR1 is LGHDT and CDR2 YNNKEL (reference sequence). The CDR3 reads CASTSRGINYGYTF. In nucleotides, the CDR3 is TGTGCCAGCACCTCGAGGGGGATCAACTATGGCTACACCTTC.

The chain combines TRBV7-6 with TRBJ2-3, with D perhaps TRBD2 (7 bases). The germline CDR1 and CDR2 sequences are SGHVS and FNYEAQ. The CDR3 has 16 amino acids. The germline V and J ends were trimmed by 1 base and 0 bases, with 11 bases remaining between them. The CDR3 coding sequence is TGTGCCAGCAGCTTAGTCCCGGGGGGCAGCACAGATACGCAGTATTTT. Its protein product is CASSLVPGGSTDTQYF. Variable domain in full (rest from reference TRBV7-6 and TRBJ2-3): GAGVSQSPRYKVTKRGQDVALRCDPISGHVSLYWYRQALGQGPEFLTYFNYEAQQDKSGLPNDRFSAERPEGSISTLTIQRTEQRDSAMYRCASSLVPGGSTDTQYFGPGTRLTVL.

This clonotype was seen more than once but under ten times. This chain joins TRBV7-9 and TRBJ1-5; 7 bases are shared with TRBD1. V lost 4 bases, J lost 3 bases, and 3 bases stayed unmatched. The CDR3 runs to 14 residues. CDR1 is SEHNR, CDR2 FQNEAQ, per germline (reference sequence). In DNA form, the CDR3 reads TGTGCCAGCAGCTCCACAGGGGTCAATCAGCCCCAGCATTTT. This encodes CASSSTGVNQPQHF.

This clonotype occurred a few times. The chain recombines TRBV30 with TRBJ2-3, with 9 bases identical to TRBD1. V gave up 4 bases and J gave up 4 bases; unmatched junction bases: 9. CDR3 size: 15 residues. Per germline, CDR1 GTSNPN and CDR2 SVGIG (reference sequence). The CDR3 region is CAWNAGTGSSDTQYF. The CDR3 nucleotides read TGTGCCTGGAACGCGGGGACAGGGTCGTCAGATACGCAGTATTTT.

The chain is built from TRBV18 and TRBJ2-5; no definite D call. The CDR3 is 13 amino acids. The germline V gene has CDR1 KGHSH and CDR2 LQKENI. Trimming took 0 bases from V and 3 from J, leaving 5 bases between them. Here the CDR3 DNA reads TGTGCCAGCTCACCACCCGGCGAAGAGACCCAGTACTTC. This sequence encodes CASSPPGEETQYF.

CDR3 protein: CATSSGGGLELGGLAGIYEQYF. The CDR3 DNA is TGTGCCACCAGCAGCGGTGGTGGACTTGAACTCGGTGGGCTAGCGGGGATCTACGAGCAGTACTTC. V usage is TRBV15 and J usage is TRBJ2-7; 9 nucleotides line up with TRBD2. V gave up 3 bases and J gave up 3 bases; unmatched junction bases: 27. This CDR3 comprises 22 residues. Germline CDR1 LNHNV, CDR2 YYDKDF (reference sequence).

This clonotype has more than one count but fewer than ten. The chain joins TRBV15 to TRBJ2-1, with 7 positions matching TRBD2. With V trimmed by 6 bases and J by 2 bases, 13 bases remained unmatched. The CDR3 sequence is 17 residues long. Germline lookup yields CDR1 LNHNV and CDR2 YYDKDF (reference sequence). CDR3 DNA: TGTGCCACCAGAGATAAACAAGCGGGATCAACCTACAATGAGCAGTTCTTC. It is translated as CATRDKQAGSTYNEQFF.

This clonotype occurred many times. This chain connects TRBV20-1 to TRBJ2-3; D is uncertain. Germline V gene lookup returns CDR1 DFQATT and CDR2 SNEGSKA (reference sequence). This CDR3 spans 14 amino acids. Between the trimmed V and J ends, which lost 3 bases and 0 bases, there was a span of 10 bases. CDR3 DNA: TGCAGTGCTAGTACTCCGGAGAGCACAGATACGCAGTATTTT. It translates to CSASTPESTDTQYF.

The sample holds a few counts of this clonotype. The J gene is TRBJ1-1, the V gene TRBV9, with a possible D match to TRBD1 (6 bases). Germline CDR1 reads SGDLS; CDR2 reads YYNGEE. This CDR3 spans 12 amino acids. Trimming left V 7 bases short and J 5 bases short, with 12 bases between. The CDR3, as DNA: TGTGCCAGCGGCGGGGGGCGGACTGAAGCTTTCTTT. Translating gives CASGGGRTEAFF. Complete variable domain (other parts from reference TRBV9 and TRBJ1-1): DSGVTQTPKHLITATGQRVTLRCSPRSGDLSVYWYQQSLDQGLQFLIQYYNGEERAKGNILERFSAQQFPDLHSELNLSSLELGDSALYFCASGGGRTEAFFGQGTRLTVV.

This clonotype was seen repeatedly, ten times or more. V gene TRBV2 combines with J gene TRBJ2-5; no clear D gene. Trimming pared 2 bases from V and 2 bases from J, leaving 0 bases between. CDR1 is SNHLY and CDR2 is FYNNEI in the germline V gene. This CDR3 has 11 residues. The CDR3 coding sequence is TGTGCCAGCAGTGAACAAGAGACCCAGTACTTC. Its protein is CASSEQETQYF. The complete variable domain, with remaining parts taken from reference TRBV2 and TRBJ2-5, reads EPEVTQTPSHQVTQMGQEVILRCVPISNHLYFYWYRQILGQKVEFLVSFYNNEISEKSEIFDDQFSVERPDGSNFTLKIRSTKLEDSAMYFCASSEQETQYFGPGTRLLVL.

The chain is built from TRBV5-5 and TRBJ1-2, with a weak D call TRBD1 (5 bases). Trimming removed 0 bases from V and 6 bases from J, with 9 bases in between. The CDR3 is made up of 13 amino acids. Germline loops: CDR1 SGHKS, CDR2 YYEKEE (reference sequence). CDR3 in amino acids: CASSLGSGDGYTF. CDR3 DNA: TGTGCCAGCAGCTTGGGGTCGGGGGATGGCTACACCTTC.

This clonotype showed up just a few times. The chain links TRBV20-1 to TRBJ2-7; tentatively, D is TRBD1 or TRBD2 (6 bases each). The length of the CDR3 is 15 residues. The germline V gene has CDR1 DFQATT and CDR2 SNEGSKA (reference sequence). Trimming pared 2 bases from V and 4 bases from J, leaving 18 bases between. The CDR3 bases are TGCAGTGCTAGAAACCTCGGAGGGGGATTTTACGAGCAGTACTTC. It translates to CSARNLGGGFYEQYF.

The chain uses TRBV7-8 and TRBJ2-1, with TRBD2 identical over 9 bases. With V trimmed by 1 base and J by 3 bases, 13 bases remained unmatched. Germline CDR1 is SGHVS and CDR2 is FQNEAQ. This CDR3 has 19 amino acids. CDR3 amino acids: CASSLGGVAGASFYNEQFF. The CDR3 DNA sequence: TGTGCCAGCAGCTTAGGCGGGGTAGCGGGAGCCTCGTTCTACAATGAGCAGTTCTTC.

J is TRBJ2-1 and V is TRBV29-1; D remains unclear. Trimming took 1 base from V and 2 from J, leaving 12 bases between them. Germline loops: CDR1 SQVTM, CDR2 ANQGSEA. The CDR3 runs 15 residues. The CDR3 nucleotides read TGCAGCGTTGAAGGCCCATACCCTACCTACAATGAGCAGTTCTTC. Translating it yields CSVEGPYPTYNEQFF.

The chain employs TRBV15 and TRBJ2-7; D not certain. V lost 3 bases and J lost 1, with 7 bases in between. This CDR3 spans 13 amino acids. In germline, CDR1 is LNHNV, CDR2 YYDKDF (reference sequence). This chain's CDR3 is CATSSADSYEQYF. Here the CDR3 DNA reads TGTGCCACCAGCAGTGCAGATTCCTACGAGCAGTACTTC. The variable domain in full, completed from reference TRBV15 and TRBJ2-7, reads DAMVIQNPRYQVTQFGKPVTLSCSQTLNHNVMYWYQQKSSQAPKLLFHYYDKDFNNEADTPDNFQSRRPNTSFCFLDIRSPGLGDTAMYLCATSSADSYEQYFGPGTRLTVT.

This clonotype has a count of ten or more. CDR3 in DNA: TGTGCCAGCAGCGGTGACAGGGACGAGCAGTACTTC. Amino acids: CASSGDRDEQYF. The chain has TRBV7-9 and TRBJ2-7, with TRBD1 matching over 7 bases. V trimming: 5 bases; J trimming: 5 bases; junction bases outside the gene matches: 3. The germline gives CDR1 SEHNR, CDR2 FQNEAQ (reference sequence). CDR3 length equals 12 residues.

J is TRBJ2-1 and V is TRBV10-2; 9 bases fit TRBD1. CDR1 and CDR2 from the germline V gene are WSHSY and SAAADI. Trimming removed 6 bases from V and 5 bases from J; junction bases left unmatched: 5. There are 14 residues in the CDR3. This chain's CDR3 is CASRGQGVHNEQFF. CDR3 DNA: TGCGCCAGCAGGGGACAGGGTGTCCACAATGAGCAGTTCTTC.